The clone carrying this TCR beta chain has at least ten counts. Its antigen is unknown. These data come from a study of blood T cells in healthy people across ages. Overall study findings and caveats: Higher naive T cell percentage went strongly together with higher TCR beta diversity. Changes in expanded clonotypes were possibly confounded, as the CMV status of donors was unknown. Bulk PBMC profiling left naive and antigen-experienced comparisons inconclusive.

In germline, CDR1 is DFQATT, CDR2 SNEGSKA (reference sequence). The CDR3 totals 13 residues. Trimming left V 6 bases short and J 5 bases short, with 14 bases between. The study isolated at least 6.5 million PBMCs from each sample. Combining a sample-barcoded 5' primer with a J-beta primer mix, a second PCR ran for roughly 7 to 12 cycles. TCRdb re-called the 5' RACE reads through MiXCR, storing one row per CDR3 protein. Of about 1.1 million distinct CDR3 sequences in the sample, about two fifths were seen once. The sequence derives from a man between 18 and 29 years old in good health. Material: blood. The V and J genes are TRBV20-1 and TRBJ2-1; tentative D call: TRBD2 (5 bases). Here the CDR3 reads CSAQRGQNNEQFF. The CDR3 nucleotides are TGCAGTGCCCAACGCGGGCAGAACAATGAGCAGTTCTTC.